Following are 13 T cell receptor beta chains from one sample sequenced in a study of T cell repertoires in cytomegalovirus infection (dated by TCRdb to 2018 to 2020). Data came from an Illumina HiSeq 1500. Using fastp at Q25 and MiXCR, TCRdb reprocessed the public reads and kept productive beta chains. Every distinct CDR3 protein forms one entry, paired with its most common genes and DNA. Across this sample there are roughly 720,000 distinct CDR3 sequences, with roughly a third seen only once. 2.5% to 3% of the sample rests with the top ten. The sample was PBMCs. These receptors all come from a human donor in good health (CMV status not recorded). Some clones in this sample may be carry-over from other donors' samples.

This clonotype showed up just a few times. The J gene is TRBJ1-4, the V gene TRBV15; no clear D. The CDR3 covers 15 residues. The germline gives CDR1 LNHNV, CDR2 YYDKDF (reference sequence). V was cut by 0 bases and J by 6 bases, with 11 bases left in between. The CDR3 region has the DNA TGTGCCACCAGCAGAGATTCCAGGATCGATGAAAAACTGTTTTTT. Amino acid sequence: CATSRDSRIDEKLFF.

Of note for this clonotype: One end of the junction fails to match germline, which may point to a read error. CDR3 amino acids: CASSSPGLGTGEPFF. CDR3 sequence (DNA): TGTGCCAGCAGTTCGCCGGGACTCGGAACGGGTGAGCCGTTCTTC. This chain uses TRBV27 with TRBJ2-1, with D possibly matching TRBD2 (6 bases). The length of the CDR3 is 15 residues. CDR1 and CDR2 from the germline V gene are MNHEY and SMNVEV (reference sequence).

The chain couples TRBV20-1 to TRBJ1-6; possibly TRBD1 for D (5 bases). This CDR3 spans 15 amino acids. CDR1 DFQATT and CDR2 SNEGSKA come from the germline V gene (reference sequence). Trimming took 2 bases from V and 10 from J, leaving 18 bases between them. The CDR3 region is CSARSLPGTGSPLHF. DNA of the CDR3: TGCAGTGCTAGATCCTTGCCAGGGACGGGATCACCCCTCCACTTT.

This clonotype has a handful of counts. The gene calls are TRBV20-1 and TRBJ1-2; D call uncertain. Trimming took 0 bases from V and 5 from J, leaving 7 bases between them. Germline V lookup: CDR1 DFQATT, CDR2 SNEGSKA (reference sequence). The CDR3 loop spans 12 amino acids. The CDR3 loop reads CSARDEGYGYTF. The CDR3 coding sequence is TGCAGTGCTAGAGACGAAGGATATGGCTACACCTTC.

The chain recombines TRBV7-8 with TRBJ2-1, with D unclear. This CDR3 is built from 12 residues. The germline V and J ends were trimmed by 1 base and 9 bases, with 7 bases remaining between them. Germline loops: CDR1 SGHVS, CDR2 FQNEAQ. CDR3: CASSLGDGEQFF. CDR3 sequence (DNA): TGTGCCAGCAGCTTAGGGGATGGTGAGCAGTTCTTC.

Of note for this clonotype: Without the conserved terminal phenylalanine or tryptophan, this CDR3 likely stems from a read error. The rearrangement uses TRBV7-6 and TRBJ2-1; TRBD1 might be the D (5 bases). Trimming removed 3 bases from V and 7 bases from J, with 10 bases in between. This CDR3 contains 13 residues. Germline CDR1 SGHVS, CDR2 FNYEAQ. The CDR3 sequence is CASSFGAENEQFL. CDR3 DNA: TGTGCCAGCAGCTTTGGGGCAGAAAATGAGCAGTTCTTA.

V and J are TRBV29-1 and TRBJ2-3; D remains unclear. The CDR3 covers 11 residues. Germline CDR1 reads SQVTM; CDR2 reads ANQGSEA. V was clipped by 5 bases and J by 2 bases, with 5 bases between them. The CDR3 sequence is CSVKVTDTQYF. In DNA form, the CDR3 reads TGCAGCGTTAAGGTCACAGATACGCAGTATTTT.

This chain uses TRBV6-1 with TRBJ2-2; D remains unclear. Looked up from germline, CDR1 is MNHNS and CDR2 is SASEGT. The CDR3 length is 14 residues. The V gene lost 0 bases and the J gene lost 3 bases, with 5 bases spanning the gap. CDR3 amino acids: CASSEAPYTGELFF. The CDR3 nucleotides read TGTGCCAGCAGTGAAGCACCATACACCGGGGAGCTGTTTTTT.

The chain has TRBV20-1 and TRBJ2-1; D tentatively reads TRBD1 or TRBD2 (7 bases each). This CDR3 has 16 residues. The V and J ends lost 1 base and 0 bases respectively, with 13 bases between them. Germline loops: CDR1 DFQATT, CDR2 SNEGSKA (reference sequence). The CDR3 protein is CSARGGGQSSYNEQFF. DNA of the CDR3: TGCAGTGCTAGAGGGGGGGGACAGAGCTCCTACAATGAGCAGTTCTTC.

V is TRBV2 and J is TRBJ2-5; perhaps D is TRBD1 or TRBD2 (5 bases each). The germline CDR1 and CDR2 sequences are SNHLY and FYNNEI. V was cut by 6 bases and J by 1 base, with 12 bases left in between. CDR3 size: 14 residues. CDR3 amino acids: CASSGVGVQETQYF. The DNA for the CDR3 is TGTGCCAGCAGCGGAGTGGGGGTCCAAGAGACCCAGTACTTC.

V gene TRBV10-2 combines with J gene TRBJ2-3; TRBD2 aligns across 9 bases. The germline CDR1 and CDR2 sequences are WSHSY and SAAADI. The trim removed 6 bases at V and 2 bases at J, leaving 3 bases unmatched. This CDR3 has 14 residues. As DNA, the CDR3 is TGCGCCAGCAGGGAGCGGGGGGACACAGATACGCAGTATTTT. Amino acids: CASRERGDTDTQYF.

The chain couples TRBV28 to TRBJ1-2, with D tentatively TRBD1 (5 bases). CDR1 and CDR2 (germline): MDHEN, SYDVKM. The CDR3 is 13 residues long. V was cut by 6 bases and J by 3 bases, with 11 bases left in between. CDR3 region: CASSQGRYYGYTF. For the CDR3, the DNA is TGTGCCAGCAGCCAGGGACGGTACTATGGCTACACCTTC.

The sample holds a few counts of this clonotype. The V gene is TRBV12-3 or TRBV12-4, the J gene TRBJ2-3, with 9 nucleotides matching TRBD2. The CDR3 loop spans 14 amino acids. The V segment lost 3 bases and the J segment 6 bases; nucleotides outside the gene matches: 4. For the CDR3, the DNA is TGTGCCAGCAGTTTGGCGGGGGGGCATGATACGCAGTATTTT. This gives the protein CASSLAGGHDTQYF.